Each of the 19 T cell receptor beta chains below was sequenced from the same sample in a study of blood T cells in healthy people across ages (dated by TCRdb to about 2015). The library was obtained by 5' RACE. Sequencing instrument: Illumina HiSeq 2500. A second PCR of roughly 6 to 12 cycles was performed with a sample-barcoded 5' primer and a J-beta primer mix. The public reads were run again by TCRdb, first through fastp at Q25 and then through MiXCR, and only productive beta chains were kept. Duplicate CDR3 protein sequences are folded into a single record with the most common DNA and genes. The sample table shows around 1,600,000 distinct CDR3 sequences, and approximately 43% are seen once. The ten largest clonotypes hold roughly 3.7% of the sample. Specimen: blood. Receptors originate from a woman in her late teens or twenties in good health.

This chain connects TRBV20-1 to TRBJ1-1; possibly TRBD1 for D (6 bases). CDR3 length: 16 amino acids. The germline V gene encodes CDR1 DFQATT and CDR2 SNEGSKA (reference sequence). V lost 0 bases and J 0 bases, leaving 14 bases between the germline ends. The CDR3 DNA follows: TGCAGTGCTAGAGATAATGGGGGGACAATGAACACTGAAGCTTTCTTT. Translated, it gives CSARDNGGTMNTEAFF.

This clonotype has only a few counts. J is TRBJ1-2 and V is TRBV12-3 or TRBV12-4, with TRBD1 as a possible D gene (5 bases). This CDR3 comprises 15 residues. The V gene lost 6 bases and the J gene lost 7 bases, with 21 bases spanning the gap. The CDR3 spells CASSPSLPWGSGYTF. CDR3 in DNA: TGTGCCAGCAGCCCGTCTCTTCCTTGGGGGAGTGGCTACACCTTC.

Only one count was recorded for this clonotype. The chain joins TRBV5-1 to TRBJ1-4; 7 bases map to TRBD1. J was trimmed by 7 bases and V by 4 bases; bases with no gene match: 10. The germline CDR1 and CDR2 sequences are SGHRS and YFSETQ. The CDR3 sequence is 15 residues long. The DNA for the CDR3 is TGCGCCAGCAGCGGCCAGGGGGGAGAAAGTGAAAAACTGTTTTTT. Amino acids: CASSGQGGESEKLFF. Based on the CDR3 plus reference TRBV5-1 and TRBJ1-4, the full variable domain is KAGVTQTPRYLIKTRGQQVTLSCSPISGHRSVSWYQQTPGQGLQFLFEYFSETQRNKGNFPGRFSGRQFSNSRSEMNVSTLELGDSALYLCASSGQGGESEKLFFGSGTQLSVL.

This sequence joins TRBV9 and TRBJ2-7; 12 positions agree with TRBD2. Germline CDR1 reads SGDLS; CDR2 reads YYNGEE. V trimming: 5 bases; J trimming: 9 bases; junction bases outside the gene matches: 21. The CDR3 consists of 18 residues. DNA for the CDR3: TGTGCCAGCAGTGCGACTAGCGGGGGCCGTTCCTTTACCTCGTGGCAGTACTTC. Amino acid sequence: CASSATSGGRSFTSWQYF.

This chain uses TRBV5-1 with TRBJ2-1; a possible D gene is TRBD1 (5 bases). This CDR3 comprises 15 residues. Germline values: CDR1 SGHRS, CDR2 YFSETQ. Trimming left V 4 bases short and J 4 bases short, with 15 bases between. The CDR3 bases are TGCGCCAGCAGCCCCCGCAGCACAGGTTACAATGAGCAGTTCTTC. Residues: CASSPRSTGYNEQFF.

In its sample, this clonotype was seen a few times. J is TRBJ1-2 and V is TRBV10-3, with 8 positions matching TRBD1. This CDR3 region has 18 residues. V lost 0 bases and J lost 2; bases outside the gene matches: 11. CDR1 is ENHRY and CDR2 is SYGVKD in the germline V gene. The CDR3 sequence is CAISESKTGAPSNYGYTF. The CDR3 coding sequence is TGTGCCATCAGTGAGTCCAAGACAGGGGCCCCCTCAAACTATGGCTACACCTTC.

The chain uses TRBV4-3 and TRBJ1-6; possible D gene TRBD1, 6 bases. The CDR3 contains 15 residues. Deletions cut 3 bases from V and 15 bases from J, with 21 bases between. Germline CDR1 reads LGHNA; CDR2 reads YSLEER. The CDR3 loop reads CASSQNTQNEGHLHF. For the CDR3, the DNA is TGCGCCAGCAGCCAGAATACACAGAACGAGGGACACCTCCACTTT.

In this sample, this clonotype turned up once. The chain couples TRBV12-3 or TRBV12-4 to TRBJ2-2; 10 nucleotides align to TRBD2. Trimming at V came to 5 bases and at J to 9 bases, leaving 9 bases not matched to a gene. The CDR3 extends over 15 amino acids. For the CDR3, the DNA is TGTGCCAGCAGTGACAGCGGGGGGGCTTTCCGGGAGCTGTTTTTT. It is translated as CASSDSGGAFRELFF.

This clonotype turned up a few times. The chain joins TRBV11-2 to TRBJ2-1; no firm D call. The CDR3 covers 14 residues. Trimming removed 5 bases from V and 9 bases from J, with 17 bases in between. Per the germline V gene, CDR1 is SGHAT and CDR2 is FQNNGV. The CDR3 coding sequence is TGTGCCAGCAGCCTTTATTCCCTGCCCAGTGAGCAGTTCTTC. Translating gives CASSLYSLPSEQFF.

J is TRBJ1-1 and V is TRBV29-1; D gene unclear. The CDR3 spans 13 residues. Germline-derived CDR1 and CDR2 are SQVTM and ANQGSEA. V was cut by 5 bases and J by 2 bases, with 12 bases left in between. The CDR3 nucleotides are TGCAGCGTTCAGGATATGGCAAACACTGAAGCTTTCTTT. It specifies CSVQDMANTEAFF.

The rearrangement uses TRBV30 and TRBJ1-2; TRBD1 might be the D (5 bases). CDR1 and CDR2 from the germline V gene are GTSNPN and SVGIG (reference sequence). Trimming shortened V by 1 base and J by 3 bases, and 15 bases separated the two germline ends. This CDR3 is 15 amino acids long. Here the CDR3 reads CAWSGPGGLHYGYTF. The CDR3 bases are TGTGCCTGGAGTGGCCCTGGGGGACTTCACTATGGCTACACCTTC.

This clonotype turned up a few times. The chain couples TRBV4-1 to TRBJ1-1; 8 nucleotides align to TRBD1. Germline trimming cut 2 bases from V and 0 bases from J; bases unmatched to any gene: 8. The length of the CDR3 is 17 residues. CDR1 MGHRA and CDR2 YSYEKL come from the germline V gene. This CDR3 is CASSQRPPGGMNTEAFF. CDR3 coding DNA: TGCGCCAGCAGCCAAAGACCCCCAGGGGGCATGAACACTGAAGCTTTCTTT.

In this sample, this clonotype turned up a few times. The genes are TRBV6-6 and TRBJ1-2; D perhaps matches TRBD1 (6 bases). The CDR3 has 15 residues. V dropped 6 bases and J dropped 1 base, with 15 bases sitting between them. Germline V gene data show CDR1 as MNHNY and CDR2 as SVGAGI (reference sequence). The chain's CDR3 is CASRPRQAYNYGYTF. The DNA of the CDR3 is TGTGCCAGCAGGCCAAGACAGGCTTATAACTATGGCTACACCTTC.

In this sample, this clonotype turned up a few times. The V call is TRBV4-1, the J call TRBJ2-1, with 8 bases that match TRBD1. The V segment lost 1 base and the J segment 1 base; nucleotides outside the gene matches: 9. The germline V gene encodes CDR1 MGHRA and CDR2 YSYEKL. The CDR3 covers 18 residues. The CDR3 nucleotides are TGCGCCAGCAGCCAAGGTCCCAACAGGGGGAGGTCCTACAATGAGCAGTTCTTC. Translated, it gives CASSQGPNRGRSYNEQFF.

The chain links TRBV12-3 or TRBV12-4 to TRBJ2-4; D is unresolved. Trimming left V 3 bases short and J 0 bases short, with 15 bases between. There are 17 residues in the CDR3. The CDR3 loop is CASSFGRSPSAKNIQYF. Here the CDR3 DNA reads TGTGCCAGCAGTTTTGGGCGGTCCCCCTCAGCCAAAAACATTCAGTACTTC.

The chain couples TRBV7-8 to TRBJ2-7; D may correspond to TRBD1 or TRBD2 (5 bases each). Germline-derived CDR1 and CDR2 are SGHVS and FQNEAQ. Deletions cut 5 bases from V and 10 bases from J, with 15 bases between. CDR3 size: 12 residues. The CDR3 DNA follows: TGTGCCAGCAGCCCCATCGGGACGGTCCAGTACTTC. It specifies CASSPIGTVQYF.

The chain combines TRBV10-3 with TRBJ2-7; TRBD2 might be the D (5 bases). This CDR3 comprises 13 residues. The V and J ends lost 11 bases and 7 bases respectively, with 21 bases between them. CDR1 and CDR2 from the germline V gene are ENHRY and SYGVKD. This chain's CDR3 is CAFRDPERNEQYF. The CDR3 DNA follows: TGTGCCTTCCGGGATCCAGAAAGGAATGAGCAGTACTTC.

This clonotype was picked up many times. The V and J genes are TRBV5-1 and TRBJ2-5; 9 positions agree with TRBD2. The J call could be wrong; TRBJ2-7 is a better fit for the DNA end. This CDR3 spans 15 amino acids. CDR1 and CDR2 from the germline V gene are SGHRS and YFSETQ. The chain's CDR3 is CASSLGLATGDEQYF. The CDR3 DNA is TGCGCCAGCAGCTTAGGACTAGCGACCGGTGACGAGCAGTACTTC.

J is TRBJ1-3 and V is TRBV7-6; D perhaps matches TRBD1 (5 bases). CDR1 and CDR2 (germline): SGHVS, FNYEAQ. This CDR3 has 16 residues. Trimming took off 5 bases at V and 1 base at J, with 15 bases between the two ends. CDR3 sequence reads: CASSPGPGRSGNTIYF. CDR3 in DNA: TGTGCCAGCAGCCCTGGACCGGGACGTTCTGGAAACACCATATATTTT.